This T cell receptor (beta chain) is from a study of OX40 agonist ivuxolimab in advanced cancers. Whole-study findings and limits: The CD4+ and CD8+ T cells in the blood had expanded clonally by week 6 at 0.1 to 3.0 mg/kg. There were, on average, more expanded clones in CD8+ T cells than in CD4+. Among the lowest peripheral clonal expansion occurred in 0.1-3.0 mg/kg partial responders.

Only in-frame clones appear in the TCRdb table, and some are missing; sequencing was by immunoSEQ multiplex PCR. The sample holds over 80,000 clones, 92% seen once. The germline V gene encodes CDR1 KGHSH and CDR2 LQKENI. Trimming removed 6 bases from V and 3 bases from J; junction bases left unmatched: 11. The CDR3 consists of 17 residues. A remark on this clone: As yet, its antigen is unknown.

The sequenced sample was CD4+ or CD8+ T cells sorted from blood, obtained in a trial of the OX40 agonist ivuxolimab. The receptor was isolated from an adult with an advanced solid tumor such as melanoma, head and neck, liver or kidney cancer. V usage is TRBV18 and J usage is TRBJ2-1; TRBD2 aligns across 10 bases. The CDR3 DNA is TGTGCCAGCTCCCCTGTTTGGGCTAGCGGGAGCTACAATGAGCAGTTCTTC. Its translation is CASSPVWASGSYNEQFF.